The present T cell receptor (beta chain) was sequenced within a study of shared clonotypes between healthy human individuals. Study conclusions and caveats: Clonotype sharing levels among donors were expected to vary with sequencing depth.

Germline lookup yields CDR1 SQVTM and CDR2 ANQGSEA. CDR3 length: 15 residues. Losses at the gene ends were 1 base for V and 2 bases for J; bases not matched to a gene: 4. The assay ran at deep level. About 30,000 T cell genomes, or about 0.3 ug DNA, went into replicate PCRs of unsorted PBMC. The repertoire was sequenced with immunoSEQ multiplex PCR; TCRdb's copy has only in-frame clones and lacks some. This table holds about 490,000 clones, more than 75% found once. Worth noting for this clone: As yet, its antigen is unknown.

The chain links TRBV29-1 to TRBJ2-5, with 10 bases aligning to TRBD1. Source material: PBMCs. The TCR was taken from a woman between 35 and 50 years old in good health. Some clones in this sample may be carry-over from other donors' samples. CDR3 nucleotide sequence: TGCAGCGTTGAAGGGGGACAGGGGTCACAAGAGACCCAGTACTTC. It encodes CSVEGGQGSQETQYF.